The clone carrying this T cell receptor (beta chain) was counted many times. Antigen specificity is unknown. Relying on iRepertoire HTBI primers and Arm-PCR of CDR3 regions, the team built TCR beta libraries. TCRdb passed the multiplex PCR reads through MiXCR, listing each CDR3 protein once. The sample includes 400,000 to 500,000 distinct CDR3 sequences, less than 25% seen only once; the top ten take less than 9%. Time point described: persistent/refractory GD, antithyroid drugs over 5 years with positive TRAb. Extracted RNA from PBMCs served as the source of the TCR library. The germline V and J ends were trimmed by 1 base and 7 bases, with 14 bases remaining between them. The CDR3 totals 14 residues. CDR1 is SGHTA, CDR2 FQGNSA, per germline. This record comes from a study of regulatory T cells in long-lasting Graves disease. Study findings and constraints: Reduced TCR diversity was observed in persistent Graves' patients versus newly diagnosed patients. Persistent patients shared more public clonotypes (approximately 2,800) than new patients (about 930).

The TCR originated in a female donor with Graves disease. Sequencing used peripheral blood mononuclear cells (PBMCs), obtained when the disease was refractory, from a patient treated with antithyroid drugs. The chain has TRBV7-2 and TRBJ2-7; no firm D call. This CDR3 is CASSLEFNLGEQYF. CDR3 bases: TGTGCCAGCAGCTTAGAATTTAATCTGGGAGAGCAGTACTTC.